This T cell receptor beta chain was recorded in a study of CD8 T cells in ankylosing spondylitis. The study's findings and limits: In synovial fluid and blood from reactive arthritis, some motif variants were previously reported.

The sample holds many counts of this clonotype. Its antigen is unidentified. Trimming took off 7 bases at V and 10 bases at J, with 14 bases between the two ends. The CDR3 length is 12 residues. In TCRdb, the 5' RACE reads were re-called with MiXCR into one record per CDR3 protein. The data contain around 340,000 distinct CDR3 sequences, roughly 20% of them seen just once; the ten biggest clones take up about 12%. This clonotype was obtained from a male donor with ankylosing spondylitis or in good health (not recorded which). The chain recombines TRBV12-3 or TRBV12-4 with TRBJ2-1; no firm D call. Sequencing was performed on blood, either unsorted or a sorted T cell fraction (not recorded which). The CDR3 DNA follows: TGTGCCAGCAATGCGGTCCCTTGGGAGCAGTTCTTC. Its protein is CASNAVPWEQFF.